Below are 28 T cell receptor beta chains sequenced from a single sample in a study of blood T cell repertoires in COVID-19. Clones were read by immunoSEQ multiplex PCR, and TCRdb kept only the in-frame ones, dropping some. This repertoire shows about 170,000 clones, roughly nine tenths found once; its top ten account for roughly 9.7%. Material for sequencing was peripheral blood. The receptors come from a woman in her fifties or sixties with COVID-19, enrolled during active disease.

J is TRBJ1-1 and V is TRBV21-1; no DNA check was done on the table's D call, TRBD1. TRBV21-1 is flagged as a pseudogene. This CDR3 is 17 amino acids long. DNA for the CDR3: TGTGCCAGCAACCCAACTCCACAGGGGAGGCAAGCGTACCAGGCTTTCTTT. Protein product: CASNPTPQGRQAYQAFF.

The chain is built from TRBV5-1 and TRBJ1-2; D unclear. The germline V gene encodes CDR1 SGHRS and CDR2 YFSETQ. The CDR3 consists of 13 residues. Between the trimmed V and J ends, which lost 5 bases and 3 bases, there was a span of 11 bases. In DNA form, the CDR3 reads TGCGCCAGCAGTGGTTCGAGGGACTATGGCTACACCTTC. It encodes CASSGSRDYGYTF.

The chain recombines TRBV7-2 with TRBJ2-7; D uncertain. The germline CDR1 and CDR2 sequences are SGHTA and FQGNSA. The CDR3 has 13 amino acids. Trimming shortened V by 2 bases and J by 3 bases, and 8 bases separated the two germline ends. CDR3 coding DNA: TGTGCCAGCAGCTTAACAGCCTACTACGAGCAGTACTTC. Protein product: CASSLTAYYEQYF.

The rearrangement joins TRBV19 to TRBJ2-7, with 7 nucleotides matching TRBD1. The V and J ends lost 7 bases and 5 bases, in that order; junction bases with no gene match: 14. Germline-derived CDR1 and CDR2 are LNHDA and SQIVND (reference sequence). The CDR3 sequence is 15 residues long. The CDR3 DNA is TGTGCCAGTAAGACAGGGATTGGGGCTGGGGACGAGCAGTACTTC. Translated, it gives CASKTGIGAGDEQYF.

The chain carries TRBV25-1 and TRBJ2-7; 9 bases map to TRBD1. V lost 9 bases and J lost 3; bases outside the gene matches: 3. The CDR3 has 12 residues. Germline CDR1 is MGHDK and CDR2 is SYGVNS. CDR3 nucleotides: TGTGCCAGTCCGGACAGGGGCTACGAGCAGTACTTC. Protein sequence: CASPDRGYEQYF.

For the CDR3, the DNA is TGTGCCAGCAGCTCACTCACTGAAGCTTTCTTT. Translated: CASSSLTEAFF. J is TRBJ1-1 and V is TRBV6-5; D gene uncertain. Germline CDR1 reads MNHEY; CDR2 reads SVGAGI. With 6 bases removed from V and 4 bases from J, the gap between germline ends came to 6 bases. The CDR3 sequence is 11 residues long.

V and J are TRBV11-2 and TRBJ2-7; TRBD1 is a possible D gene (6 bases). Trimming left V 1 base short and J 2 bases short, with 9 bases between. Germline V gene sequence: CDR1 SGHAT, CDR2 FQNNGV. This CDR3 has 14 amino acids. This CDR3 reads CASSLVGQAYEQYF. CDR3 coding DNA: TGTGCCAGCAGCTTAGTGGGACAAGCCTACGAGCAGTACTTC.

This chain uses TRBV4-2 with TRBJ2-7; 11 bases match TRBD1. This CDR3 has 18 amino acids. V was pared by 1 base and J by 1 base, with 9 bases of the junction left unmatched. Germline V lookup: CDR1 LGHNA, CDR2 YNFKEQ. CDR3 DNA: TGTGCCAGCAGCCAAGGCCTGGCAGGGACAGGGGGATCCTACGAGCAGTACTTC. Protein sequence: CASSQGLAGTGGSYEQYF.

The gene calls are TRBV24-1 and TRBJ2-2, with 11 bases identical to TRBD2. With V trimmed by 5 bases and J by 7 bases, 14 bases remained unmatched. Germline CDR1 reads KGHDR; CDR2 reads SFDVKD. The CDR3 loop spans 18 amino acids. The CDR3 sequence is CATSALMGLAESGGELFF. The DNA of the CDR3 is TGTGCCACCAGTGCTCTAATGGGACTAGCGGAGTCGGGCGGGGAGCTGTTTTTT.

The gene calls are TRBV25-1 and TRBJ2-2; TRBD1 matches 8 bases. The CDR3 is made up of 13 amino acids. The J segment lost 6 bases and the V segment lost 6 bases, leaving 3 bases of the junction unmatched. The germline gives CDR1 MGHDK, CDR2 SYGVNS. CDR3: CASRDREAGELFF. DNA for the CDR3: TGTGCCAGCAGGGACAGGGAAGCCGGGGAGCTGTTTTTT.

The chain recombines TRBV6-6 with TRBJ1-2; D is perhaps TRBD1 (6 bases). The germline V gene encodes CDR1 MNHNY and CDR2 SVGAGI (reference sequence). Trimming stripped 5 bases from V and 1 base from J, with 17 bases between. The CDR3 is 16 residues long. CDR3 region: CASSRDIPSSNYGYTF. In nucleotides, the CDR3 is TGTGCCAGCAGTCGGGACATTCCTTCGAGTAACTATGGCTACACCTTC.

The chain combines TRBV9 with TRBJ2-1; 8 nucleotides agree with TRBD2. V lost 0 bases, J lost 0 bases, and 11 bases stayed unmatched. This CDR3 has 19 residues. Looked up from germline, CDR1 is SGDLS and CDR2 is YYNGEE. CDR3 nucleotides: TGTGCCAGCAGCGTAGCTAAGGCGGGGGGAATAAGCTCCTACAATGAGCAGTTCTTC. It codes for CASSVAKAGGISSYNEQFF.

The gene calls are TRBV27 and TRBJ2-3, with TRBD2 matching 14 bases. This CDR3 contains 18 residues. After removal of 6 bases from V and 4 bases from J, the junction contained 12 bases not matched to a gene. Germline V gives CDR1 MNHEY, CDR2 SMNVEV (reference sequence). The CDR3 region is CASRWGTSGSWSSDTQYF. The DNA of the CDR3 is TGTGCCAGCAGGTGGGGGACTAGCGGGAGTTGGAGCTCAGATACGCAGTATTTT.

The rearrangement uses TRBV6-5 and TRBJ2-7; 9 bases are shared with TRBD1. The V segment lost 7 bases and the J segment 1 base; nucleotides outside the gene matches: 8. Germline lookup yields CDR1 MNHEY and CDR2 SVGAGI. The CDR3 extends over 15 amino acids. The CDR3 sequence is CASNRGRGISYEQYF. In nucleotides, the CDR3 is TGTGCCAGCAACAGGGGGCGCGGTATTTCCTACGAGCAGTACTTC.

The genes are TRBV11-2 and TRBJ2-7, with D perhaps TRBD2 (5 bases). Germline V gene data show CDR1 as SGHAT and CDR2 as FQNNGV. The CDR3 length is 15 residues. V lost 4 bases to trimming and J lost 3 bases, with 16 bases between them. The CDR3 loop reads CASSSLAGRHYEQYF. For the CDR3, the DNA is TGTGCCAGCAGCTCCCTAGCTGGCAGACACTACGAGCAGTACTTC.

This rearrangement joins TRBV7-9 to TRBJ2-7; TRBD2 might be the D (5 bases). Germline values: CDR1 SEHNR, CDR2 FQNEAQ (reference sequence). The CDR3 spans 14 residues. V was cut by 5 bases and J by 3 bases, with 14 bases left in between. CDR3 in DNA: TGTGCCAGCAGCCTTTCGGACGGAGGCTACGAGCAGTACTTC. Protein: CASSLSDGGYEQYF.

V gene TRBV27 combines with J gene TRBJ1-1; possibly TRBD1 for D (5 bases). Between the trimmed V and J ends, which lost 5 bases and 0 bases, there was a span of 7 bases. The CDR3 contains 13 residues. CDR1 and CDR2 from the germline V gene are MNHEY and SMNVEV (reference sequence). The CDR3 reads CASSRGMNTEAFF. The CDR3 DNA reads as TGTGCCAGCAGTAGGGGAATGAACACTGAAGCTTTCTTT.

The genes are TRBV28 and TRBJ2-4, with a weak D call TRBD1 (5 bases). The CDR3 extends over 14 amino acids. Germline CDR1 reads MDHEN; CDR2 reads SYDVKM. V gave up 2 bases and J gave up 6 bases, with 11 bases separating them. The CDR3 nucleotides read TGTGCCAGCAGTTTACCTAGGGGTGTAAACATTCAGTACTTC. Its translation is CASSLPRGVNIQYF.

In nucleotides, the CDR3 is TGTGCCAGCAGCTTAGGTCAAATCGGAGCCAAAAACATTCAGTACTTC. Encoded protein: CASSLGQIGAKNIQYF. The chain uses TRBV7-2 and TRBJ2-4; D is unresolved. In germline, CDR1 is SGHTA, CDR2 FQGNSA. V lost 1 base and J 0 bases, leaving 10 bases between the germline ends. This CDR3 contains 16 residues.

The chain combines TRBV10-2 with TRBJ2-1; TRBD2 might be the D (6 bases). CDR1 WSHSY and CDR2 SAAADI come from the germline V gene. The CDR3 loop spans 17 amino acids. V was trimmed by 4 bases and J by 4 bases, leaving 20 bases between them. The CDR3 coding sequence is TGCGCCAGCAGTGGATCAACCCTAGCGCAACGATACAATGAGCAGTTCTTC. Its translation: CASSGSTLAQRYNEQFF.

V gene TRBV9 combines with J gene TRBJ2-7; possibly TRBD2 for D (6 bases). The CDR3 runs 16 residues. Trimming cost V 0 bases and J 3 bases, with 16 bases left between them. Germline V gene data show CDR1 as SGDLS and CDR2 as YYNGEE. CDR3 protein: CASSVDPGGALYEQYF. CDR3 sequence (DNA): TGTGCCAGCAGCGTAGATCCTGGAGGGGCCCTCTACGAGCAGTACTTC.

The CDR3 sequence is CASSLPGQSNTEAFF. CDR3 coding DNA: TGTGCCAGCAGTTTACCGGGACAGTCGAACACTGAAGCTTTCTTT. The rearrangement links TRBV28 to TRBJ1-1; TRBD1 matches 7 bases. The germline V gene encodes CDR1 MDHEN and CDR2 SYDVKM. Germline trimming cut 2 bases from V and 1 base from J; bases unmatched to any gene: 4. The CDR3 is 15 amino acids.

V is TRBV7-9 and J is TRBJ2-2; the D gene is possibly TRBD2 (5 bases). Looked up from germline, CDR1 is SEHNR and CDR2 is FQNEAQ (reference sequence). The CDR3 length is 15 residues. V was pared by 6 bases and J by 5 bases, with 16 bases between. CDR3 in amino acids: CASSPRVSGTGELFF. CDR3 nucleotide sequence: TGTGCCAGCAGTCCTAGGGTATCGGGGACCGGGGAGCTGTTTTTT. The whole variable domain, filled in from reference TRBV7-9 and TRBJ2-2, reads DTGVSQNPRHKITKRGQNVTFRCDPISEHNRLYWYRQTLGQGPEFLTYFQNEAQLEKSRLLSDRFSAERPKGSFSTLEIQRTEQGDSAMYLCASSPRVSGTGELFFGEGSRLTVL.

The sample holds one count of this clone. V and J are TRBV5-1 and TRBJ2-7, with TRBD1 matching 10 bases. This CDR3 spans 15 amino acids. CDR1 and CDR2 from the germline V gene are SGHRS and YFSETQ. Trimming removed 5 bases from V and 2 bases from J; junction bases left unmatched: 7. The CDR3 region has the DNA TGCGCCAGCAGGTCGGGACAGGGGCCGACCTACGAGCAGTACTTC. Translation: CASRSGQGPTYEQYF.

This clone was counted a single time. The CDR3 reads CASSFSDRVTGELFF. CDR3 nucleotide sequence: TGTGCCAGCAGTTTCTCGGACAGGGTTACCGGGGAGCTGTTTTTT. V usage is TRBV28 and J usage is TRBJ2-2; 8 bases are shared with TRBD1. Germline values: CDR1 MDHEN, CDR2 SYDVKM. The J segment lost 5 bases and the V segment lost 3 bases, leaving 5 bases of the junction unmatched. The length of the CDR3 is 15 residues.

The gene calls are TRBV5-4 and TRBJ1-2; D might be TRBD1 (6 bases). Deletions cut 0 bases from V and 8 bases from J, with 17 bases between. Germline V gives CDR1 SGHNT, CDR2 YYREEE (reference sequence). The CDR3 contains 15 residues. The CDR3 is CASSLENRVVGGYTF. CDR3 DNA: TGTGCCAGCAGCTTGGAGAACAGGGTAGTCGGCGGCTACACCTTC. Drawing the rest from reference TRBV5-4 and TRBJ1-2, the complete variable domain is ETGVTQSPTHLIKTRGQQVTLRCSSQSGHNTVSWYQQALGQGPQFIFQYYREEENGRGNFPPRFSGLQFPNYSSELNVNALELDDSALYLCASSLENRVVGGYTFGSGTRLTVV.

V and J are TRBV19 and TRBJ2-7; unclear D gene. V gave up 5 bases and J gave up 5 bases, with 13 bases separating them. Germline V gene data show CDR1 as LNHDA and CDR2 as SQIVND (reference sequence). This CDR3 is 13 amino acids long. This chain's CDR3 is CASSSLAFNEQYF. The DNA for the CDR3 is TGTGCCAGTAGTTCCCTCGCGTTTAACGAGCAGTACTTC.

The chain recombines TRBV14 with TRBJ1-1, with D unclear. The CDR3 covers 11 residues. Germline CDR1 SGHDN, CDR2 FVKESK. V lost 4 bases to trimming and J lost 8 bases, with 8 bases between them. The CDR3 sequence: CASSPGSEAFF. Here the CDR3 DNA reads TGTGCCAGCAGCCCAGGCTCGGAAGCTTTCTTT.